These 8 T cell receptor beta chains originate from one sample sequenced in a study of CD4+ T cells in melanoma. Assay used: immunoSEQ multiplex PCR; TCRdb lists only in-frame clones, some missing. The sample has approximately 110,000 clones, about 90% seen once; the top ten hold about 3.3%. Sequencing was performed on peripheral blood. All receptors derive from a human donor with melanoma.

The J gene is TRBJ2-3, the V gene TRBV29-1; 11 bases line up with TRBD1. V trimming: 3 bases; J trimming: 6 bases; junction bases outside the gene matches: 8. The CDR3 sequence is 15 residues long. Per germline, CDR1 SQVTM and CDR2 ANQGSEA. CDR3 in amino acids: CSVDVLGQGGDTQYF. The CDR3 DNA reads TGCAGCGTTGACGTGTTGGGACAGGGGGGGGATACGCAGTATTTT.

This chain links TRBV30 with TRBJ1-1; D is uncertain. The CDR3 runs to 17 residues. Germline loops: CDR1 GTSNPN, CDR2 SVGIG (reference sequence). V was clipped by 3 bases and J by 4 bases, with 24 bases between them. The CDR3 spells CAWRGPVRVRPGTEAFF. The CDR3 DNA reads TGTGCCTGGAGAGGCCCCGTCCGAGTGAGGCCTGGCACTGAAGCTTTCTTT.

J is TRBJ2-1 and V is TRBV4-3; D unclear. Germline CDR1 LGHNA, CDR2 YSLEER. The ends were cut back, 0 bases at V and 8 bases at J, with 11 bases in the middle. The CDR3 consists of 14 residues. The CDR3 here is CASSQDTSRYEQFF. For the CDR3, the DNA is TGCGCCAGCAGCCAAGATACCAGTCGGTATGAGCAGTTCTTC.

This clone was seen a single time. This sequence joins TRBV5-1 and TRBJ2-5; 9 nucleotides line up with TRBD1. From germline, CDR1 is SGHRS and CDR2 YFSETQ. The CDR3 is made up of 14 amino acids. The ends lost 4 bases at V and 5 bases at J; junction bases unmatched: 6. In DNA, the CDR3 is TGCGCCAGCAGCCCAGGGACAGGGTTGGAGACCCAGTACTTC. It encodes CASSPGTGLETQYF.

The chain recombines TRBV4-2 with TRBJ1-6, with a possible D match to TRBD1 (5 bases). Germline V gene sequence: CDR1 LGHNA, CDR2 YNFKEQ. V was pared by 1 base and J by 11 bases, with 15 bases between. This CDR3 is built from 15 residues. CDR3 sequence reads: CASSQGSREGPPLHF. DNA of the CDR3: TGTGCCAGCAGCCAAGGATCCAGGGAGGGCCCACCCCTCCACTTT.

The chain has TRBV7-8 and TRBJ2-1, with TRBD2 matching 9 bases. J was trimmed by 7 bases and V by 1 base; bases with no gene match: 8. Germline lookup yields CDR1 SGHVS and CDR2 FQNEAQ. The CDR3 loop spans 16 amino acids. In DNA, the CDR3 is TGTGCCAGCAGCTTAGTGGGCGGGAGGGCCGGGAATGAGCAGTTCTTC. Translated: CASSLVGGRAGNEQFF.

V and J are TRBV10-3 and TRBJ1-1; 8 nucleotides line up with TRBD1. Unmatched junction bases numbered 4, after V lost 3 bases and J lost 4 bases. The CDR3 is 14 amino acids. Germline V gene data show CDR1 as ENHRY and CDR2 as SYGVKD. The CDR3 DNA sequence: TGTGCCATCAGTGACCGACAGGGGCGCACTGAAGCTTTCTTT. It translates to CAISDRQGRTEAFF.

This chain uses TRBV28 with TRBJ2-7, with 9 nucleotides matching TRBD1. V shed 5 bases, J shed 8 bases, and the junction held 4 bases outside the gene matches. There are 12 residues in the CDR3. The germline CDR1 and CDR2 sequences are MDHEN and SYDVKM. The CDR3 nucleotides read TGTGCCAGCAGTGGGGACAGGGTCAAGCAGTACTTC. This codes for CASSGDRVKQYF.